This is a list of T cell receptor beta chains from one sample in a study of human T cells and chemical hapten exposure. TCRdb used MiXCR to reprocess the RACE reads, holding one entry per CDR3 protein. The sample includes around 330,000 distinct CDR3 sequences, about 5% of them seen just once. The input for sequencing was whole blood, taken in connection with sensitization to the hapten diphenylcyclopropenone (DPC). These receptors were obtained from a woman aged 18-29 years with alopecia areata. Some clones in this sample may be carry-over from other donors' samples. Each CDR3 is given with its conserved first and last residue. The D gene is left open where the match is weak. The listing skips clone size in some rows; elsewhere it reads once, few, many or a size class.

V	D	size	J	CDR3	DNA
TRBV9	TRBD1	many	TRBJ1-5	CASSPLDRVLPQPQHF	TGTGCCAGCAGCCCCCTGGACAGGGTTCTGCCTCAGCCCCAGCATTTT
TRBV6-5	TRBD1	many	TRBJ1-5	CASSITGGGSNQPQHF	TGTGCCAGCAGCATTACAGGGGGCGGGAGCAATCAGCCCCAGCATTTT
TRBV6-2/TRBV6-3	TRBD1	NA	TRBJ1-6	CASSYGQDNSPLHF	TGTGCCAGCAGTTACGGACAGGATAATTCACCCCTCCACTTT
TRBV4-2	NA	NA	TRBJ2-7	CASSQDAEYEQYF	TGTGCCAGCAGCCAAGATGCTGAGTACGAGCAGTACTTC
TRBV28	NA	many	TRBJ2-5	CASSLAGAFRTKTQYF	TGTGCCAGCAGTTTAGCAGGAGCGTTCAGAACAAAGACCCAGTACTTC
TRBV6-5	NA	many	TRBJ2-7	CASSRGRRQANYEQYF	TGTGCCAGCAGTAGGGGTAGGAGACAGGCGAACTACGAGCAGTACTTC
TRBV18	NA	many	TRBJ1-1	CASSPMGGSYTEAFF	TGTGCCAGCTCACCAATGGGAGGATCGTACACTGAAGCTTTCTTT
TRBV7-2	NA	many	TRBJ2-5	CASSFTGREETQYF	TGTGCCAGCAGCTTCACAGGGAGAGAAGAGACCCAGTACTTC
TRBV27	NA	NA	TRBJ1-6	CASSPPPRSITYNSPLHF	TGTGCCAGCAGTCCACCCCCGAGGAGTATCACCTATAATTCACCCCTCCACTTT
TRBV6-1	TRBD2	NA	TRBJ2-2	CASSFPGGPNTGELFF	TGTGCCAGCAGTTTTCCGGGGGGGCCGAACACCGGGGAGCTGTTTTTT
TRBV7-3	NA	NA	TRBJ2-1	CASSLTGAGDEQFF	TGTGCCAGCAGCTTAACGGGGGCCGGAGATGAGCAGTTCTTC
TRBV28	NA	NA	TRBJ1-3	CASSLTASGNTIYF	TGTGCCAGCAGTCTAACGGCCTCTGGAAACACCATATATTTT
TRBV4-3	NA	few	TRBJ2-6	CASSQDISSGANVLTF	TGCGCCAGCAGCCAAGATATAAGCTCTGGGGCCAACGTCCTGACTTTC
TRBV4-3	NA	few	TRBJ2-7	CASSQKTGSEQYF	TGCGCCAGCAGCCAAAAAACAGGGTCCGAGCAGTACTTC
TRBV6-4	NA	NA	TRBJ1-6	CASSVQGSYNSPLHF	TGTGCCAGCAGCGTACAGGGTTCCTATAATTCACCCCTCCACTTT
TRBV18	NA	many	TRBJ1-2	CASSPGTPDGYTF	TGTGCCAGCTCCCCGGGTACACCGGATGGCTACACCTTC
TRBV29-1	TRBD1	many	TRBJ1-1	CSVRVGTGRGTEAFF	TGCAGCGTTCGAGTCGGGACAGGGCGGGGAACTGAAGCTTTCTTT
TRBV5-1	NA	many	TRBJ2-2	CASNVARAANTGELFF	TGCGCCAGCAATGTTGCCAGGGCCGCGAACACCGGGGAGCTGTTTTTT
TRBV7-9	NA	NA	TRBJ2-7	CASSSLVGYEQYF	TGTGCCAGCAGCTCCCTAGTCGGCTACGAGCAGTACTTC
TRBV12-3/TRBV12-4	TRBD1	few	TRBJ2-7	CASSRTEGQESYEQYF	TGTGCCAGCAGTAGAACAGAGGGACAGGAGTCCTACGAGCAGTACTTC
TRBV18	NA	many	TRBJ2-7	CASSPLLGFSGNEQYF	TGTGCCAGCTCACCACTTTTAGGGTTTTCAGGAAACGAGCAGTACTTC
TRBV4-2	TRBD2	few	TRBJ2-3	CASSEGLAGADTQYF	TGTGCCAGCAGCGAGGGACTAGCTGGGGCAGATACGCAGTATTTT
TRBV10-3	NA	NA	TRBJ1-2	CAISESTEKYGYTF	TGTGCCATCAGTGAGTCGACAGAAAAATATGGCTACACCTTC
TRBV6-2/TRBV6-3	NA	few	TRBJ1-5	CASSSRTAFNQPQHF	TGTGCCAGCAGTTCCCGGACAGCTTTCAATCAGCCCCAGCATTTT
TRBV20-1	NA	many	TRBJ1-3	CSARGPSGNTIYF	TGCAGTGCCCGTGGGCCCTCTGGAAACACCATATATTTT
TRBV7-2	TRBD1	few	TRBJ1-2	CASSLQGALNYGYTF	TGTGCCAGCAGCTTACAGGGGGCGCTGAACTATGGCTACACCTTC
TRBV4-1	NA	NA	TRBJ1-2	CASSPLVFVQVNYGYTF	TGCGCCAGCAGCCCACTCGTATTTGTTCAGGTTAACTATGGCTACACCTTC
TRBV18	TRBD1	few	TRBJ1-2	CASSPRGQAYGYTF	TGTGCCAGCTCACCCCGGGGACAGGCCTATGGCTACACCTTC
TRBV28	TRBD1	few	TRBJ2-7	CASSTGTGRNEQYF	TGTGCCAGCAGTACCGGGACAGGGAGGAACGAGCAGTACTTC
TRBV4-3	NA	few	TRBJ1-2	CASSQGPSASYGYTF	TGCGCCAGCAGCCAAGGGCCGTCGGCTTCCTATGGCTACACCTTC
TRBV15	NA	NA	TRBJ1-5	CATSSPYYERGHQPQHF	TGTGCCACCAGCAGCCCCTATTATGAAAGGGGTCATCAGCCCCAGCATTTT
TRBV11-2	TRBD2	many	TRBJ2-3	CASSFLQQASGTDTQYF	TGTGCCAGCAGCTTCCTCCAGCAGGCTAGCGGAACAGATACGCAGTATTTT
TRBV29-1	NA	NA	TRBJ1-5	CSDGLGFNQPQHF	TGCAGCGATGGGCTCGGCTTTAATCAGCCCCAGCATTTT
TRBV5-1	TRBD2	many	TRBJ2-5	CASSLVRGGQETQYF	TGCGCCAGCAGCTTGGTGCGGGGGGGCCAAGAGACCCAGTACTTC
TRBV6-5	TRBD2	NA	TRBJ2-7	CASSYSGGSGYEQYF	TGTGCCAGCAGTTACTCGGGAGGGTCCGGCTACGAGCAGTACTTC
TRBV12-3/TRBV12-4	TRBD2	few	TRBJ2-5	CASSFSAGGSQETQYF	TGTGCCAGCAGTTTTTCGGCGGGGGGTTCCCAAGAGACCCAGTACTTC
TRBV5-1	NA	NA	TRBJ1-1	CASSHEGLRDYTEAFF	TGCGCCAGCAGTCATGAAGGACTGCGGGACTACACTGAAGCTTTCTTT
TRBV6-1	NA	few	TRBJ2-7	CASSEWDGSYEQYF	TGTGCCAGCAGTGAATGGGACGGATCCTACGAGCAGTACTTC
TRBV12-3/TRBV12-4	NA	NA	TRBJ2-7	CASSLARSSYEQYF	TGTGCCAGCAGTTTGGCCAGGAGCTCCTACGAGCAGTACTTC
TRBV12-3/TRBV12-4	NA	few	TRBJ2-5	CASSLGGRGETQYF	TGTGCCAGCAGTTTAGGGGGGCGGGGTGAGACCCAGTACTTC
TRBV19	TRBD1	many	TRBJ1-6	CASSPQTGTGNSPLHF	TGTGCCAGTAGTCCTCAAACCGGGACAGGGAATTCACCCCTCCACTTT
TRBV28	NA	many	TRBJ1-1	CASHMSQGANTEAFF	TGTGCCAGCCACATGAGCCAGGGAGCGAACACTGAAGCTTTCTTT
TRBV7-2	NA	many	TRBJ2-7	CASSLGGPSHRAYF	TGTGCCAGCAGCTTAGGGGGCCCCTCGCACAGGGCGTACTTC
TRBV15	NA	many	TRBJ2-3	CATSRGGDRSTDTQYF	TGTGCCACCAGCAGAGGGGGGGACAGAAGCACAGATACGCAGTATTTT
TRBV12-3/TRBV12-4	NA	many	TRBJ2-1	CASSLTDRSYNEQFF	TGTGCCAGCAGTTTGACAGACCGCTCCTACAATGAGCAGTTCTTC
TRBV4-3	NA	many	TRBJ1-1	CASSQGWDETLEAFF	TGCGCCAGCAGCCAAGGCTGGGACGAAACTTTAGAAGCTTTCTTT
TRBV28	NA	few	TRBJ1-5	CASSLPGTAQPQHF	TGTGCCAGCAGTTTACCGGGGACGGCTCAGCCCCAGCATTTT
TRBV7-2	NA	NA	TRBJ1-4	CASSLGTPGTNEKLFF	TGTGCCAGCAGCTTAGGTACCCCGGGAACTAATGAAAAACTGTTTTTT
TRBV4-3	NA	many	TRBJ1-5	CASSQERRGPQHF	TGCGCCAGCAGCCAAGAGCGACGGGGGCCCCAGCATTTT
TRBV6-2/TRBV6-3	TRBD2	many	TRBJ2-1	CASSLGGVNEQFF	TGTGCCAGCAGCCTCGGGGGGGTAAATGAGCAGTTCTTC
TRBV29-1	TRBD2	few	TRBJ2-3	CSERTSGDLTDTQYF	TGCAGCGAGAGGACTAGCGGGGATCTCACAGATACGCAGTATTTT
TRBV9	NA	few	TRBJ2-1	CANDRDYNEQFF	TGTGCCAACGACAGAGACTACAATGAGCAGTTCTTC